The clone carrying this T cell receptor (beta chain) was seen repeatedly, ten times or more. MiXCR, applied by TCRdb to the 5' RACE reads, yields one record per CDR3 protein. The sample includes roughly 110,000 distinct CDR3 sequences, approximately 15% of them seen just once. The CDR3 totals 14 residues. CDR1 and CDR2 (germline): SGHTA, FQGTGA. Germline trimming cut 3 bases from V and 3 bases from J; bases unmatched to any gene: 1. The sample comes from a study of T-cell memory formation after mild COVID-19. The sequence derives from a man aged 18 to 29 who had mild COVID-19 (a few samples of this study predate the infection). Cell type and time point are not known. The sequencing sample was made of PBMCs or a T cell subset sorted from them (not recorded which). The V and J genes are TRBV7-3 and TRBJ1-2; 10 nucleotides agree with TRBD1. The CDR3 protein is CASSFGQGDYGYTF. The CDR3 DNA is TGTGCCAGCAGCTTTGGACAGGGGGACTATGGCTACACCTTC.